The clone carrying this T cell receptor beta chain was seen just once. Participant-reported clinical history was the basis for cohort assignment. The sample originates from a study of blood T cell repertoires in COVID-19. Study details: Sites across the United States, Italy and Spain contributed samples from acute and convalescent COVID-19. In each case, the material was cDNA or gDNA derived from T cells, B-cell-depleted T cells, or PBMCs.

Authors' analysis steps: By means of reference gene primer amplification, nucleated cell counts were estimated. The table came from immunoSEQ multiplex PCR; TCRdb's copy has only in-frame clones and leaves some out. D and trimming were read from the DNA, whereas the V and J calls and clone size are those reported in that table. The sample has roughly 400,000 clones, 90% seen once. CDR1 is MNHEY, CDR2 SVGAGI, per germline. The CDR3 loop spans 13 amino acids. J gave up 3 bases and V 7 bases, and 4 bases lay outside the gene matches. V and J are TRBV6-5 and TRBJ2-5, with TRBD2 matching 8 bases. The sequencing input was PBMCs or T cells enriched from blood (not recorded which). This TCR came from a man between 18 and 35 years old who had recovered from COVID-19. CDR3 loop: CASKAGGKETQYF. As DNA, the CDR3 is TGTGCCAGCAAGGCGGGAGGAAAAGAGACCCAGTACTTC.